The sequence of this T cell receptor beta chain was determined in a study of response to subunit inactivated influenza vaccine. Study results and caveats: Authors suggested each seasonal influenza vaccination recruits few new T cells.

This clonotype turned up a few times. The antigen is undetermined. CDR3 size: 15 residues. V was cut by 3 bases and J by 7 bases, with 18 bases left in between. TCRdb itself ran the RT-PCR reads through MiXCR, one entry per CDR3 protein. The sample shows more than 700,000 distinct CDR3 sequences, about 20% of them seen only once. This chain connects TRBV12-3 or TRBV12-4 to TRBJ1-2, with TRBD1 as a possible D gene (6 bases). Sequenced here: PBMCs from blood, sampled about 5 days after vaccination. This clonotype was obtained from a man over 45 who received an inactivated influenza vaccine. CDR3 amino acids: CASSFSSRGGSGYTF. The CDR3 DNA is TGTGCCAGCAGTTTCAGTAGCAGGGGCGGTAGTGGCTACACCTTC.